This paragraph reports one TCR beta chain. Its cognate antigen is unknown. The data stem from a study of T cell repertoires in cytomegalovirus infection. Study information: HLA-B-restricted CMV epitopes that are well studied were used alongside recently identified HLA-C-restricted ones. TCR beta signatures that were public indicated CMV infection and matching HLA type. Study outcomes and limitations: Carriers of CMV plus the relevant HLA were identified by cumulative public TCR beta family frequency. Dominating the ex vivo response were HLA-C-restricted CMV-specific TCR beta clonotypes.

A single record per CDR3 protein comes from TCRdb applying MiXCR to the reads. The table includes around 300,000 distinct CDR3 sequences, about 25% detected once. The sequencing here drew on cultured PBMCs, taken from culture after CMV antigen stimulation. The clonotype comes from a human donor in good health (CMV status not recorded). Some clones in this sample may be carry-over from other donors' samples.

The CDR3 DNA reads as TGCAGCGTCTGGACGGGCTACGAGCAGTACTTC. This sequence encodes CSVWTGYEQYF. V and J are TRBV29-1 and TRBJ2-7; D not resolved. This CDR3 is built from 11 residues. Germline lookup yields CDR1 SQVTM and CDR2 ANQGSEA. V was shortened by 6 bases and J by 3 bases, with 9 bases between the two germline ends.